The present TCR beta chain was sequenced within a study of blood T cell repertoires in COVID-19. Background on the study: The origin of the acute and convalescent COVID-19 samples was the United States, Italy and Spain.

The study recruited people aged about 18 to 89 years across more than 20 US areas. Clinical history as reported by participants underpinned cohort assignment. Sequenced by immunoSEQ multiplex PCR; TCRdb stores in-frame clones only, minus some. The sample carries fewer than 200,000 clones, roughly 84% recorded once. The CDR3 sequence is 13 residues long. Germline CDR1 reads SQVTM; CDR2 reads ANQGSEA. V lost 2 bases and J lost 0, with 8 bases in between. The V gene is TRBV29-1, the J gene TRBJ2-7; tentative D call: TRBD2 (5 bases). The receptor comes from a man in his 60s who had recovered from COVID-19. The specimen was PBMCs or T cells enriched from blood (not recorded which). In DNA form, the CDR3 reads TGCAGCGTTGAATCCGGGGACTCCTACGAGCAGTACTTC. Its protein is CSVESGDSYEQYF.